The clone carrying this TCR beta chain was found many times. TCRdb reprocessed the reads with MiXCR, giving one entry per CDR3 protein. This table has fewer than 350,000 distinct CDR3 sequences, 9.5% appearing once. This entry is derived from a study of T cell repertoires in cytomegalovirus infection. Study summary: CMV infection plus the matching HLA type was flagged by public TCR beta signatures.

J lost 6 bases, V lost 1 base, and 5 bases had no gene match. The CDR3 is 17 amino acids. CDR1 and CDR2 (germline): SGHTA, FQGNSA. This sequence joins TRBV7-2 and TRBJ2-2; 13 bases agree with TRBD2. This clonotype originated in a human donor in good health (CMV status not recorded). Some clones in this sample may be carry-over from other donors' samples. The sample consisted of PBMCs. The CDR3 loop reads CASSLDLGLAGSGELFF. Here the CDR3 DNA reads TGTGCCAGCAGCTTAGATCTGGGACTAGCGGGGTCCGGGGAGCTGTTTTTT.